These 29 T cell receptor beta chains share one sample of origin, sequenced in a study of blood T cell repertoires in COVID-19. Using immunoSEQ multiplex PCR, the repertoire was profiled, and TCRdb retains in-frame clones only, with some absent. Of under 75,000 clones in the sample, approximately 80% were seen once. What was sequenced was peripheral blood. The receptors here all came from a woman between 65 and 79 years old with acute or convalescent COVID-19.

The CDR3, as DNA: TGTGCCAGCTCACCAGCGGACAGTATAAATGGCTACACCTTC. Translating gives CASSPADSINGYTF. The gene calls are TRBV18 and TRBJ1-2, with TRBD1 as a possible D gene (6 bases). V lost 2 bases to trimming and J lost 6 bases, with 13 bases between them. CDR3 length: 14 amino acids. Germline V lookup: CDR1 KGHSH, CDR2 LQKENI.

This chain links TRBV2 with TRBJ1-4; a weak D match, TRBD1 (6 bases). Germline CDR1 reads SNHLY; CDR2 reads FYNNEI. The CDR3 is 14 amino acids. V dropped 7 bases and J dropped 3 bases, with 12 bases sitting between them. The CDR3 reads CASTQDRSNEKLFF. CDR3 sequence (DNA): TGTGCCAGCACCCAAGACAGGTCTAATGAAAAACTGTTTTTT.

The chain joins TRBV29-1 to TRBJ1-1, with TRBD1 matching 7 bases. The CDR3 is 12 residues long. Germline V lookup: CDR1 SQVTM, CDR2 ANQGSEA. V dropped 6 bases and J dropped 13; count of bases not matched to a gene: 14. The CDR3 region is CSVNRGGVSVFF. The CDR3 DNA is TGCAGCGTGAACAGGGGTGGGGTGAGTGTTTTCTTT.

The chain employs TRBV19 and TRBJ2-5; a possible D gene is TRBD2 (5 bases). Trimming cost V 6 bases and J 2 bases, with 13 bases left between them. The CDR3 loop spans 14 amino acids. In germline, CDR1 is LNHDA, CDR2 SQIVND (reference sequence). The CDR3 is CASRPGIQQETQYF. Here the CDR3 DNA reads TGTGCCAGTAGACCCGGGATACAGCAAGAGACCCAGTACTTC.

The CDR3 here is CASSTSGLAGSTDTQYF. The CDR3 DNA is TGTGCCAGCAGCACATCGGGACTAGCGGGGAGCACAGATACGCAGTATTTT. The chain uses TRBV7-3 and TRBJ2-3; TRBD2 agrees at 13 bases. This CDR3 is built from 17 residues. After removal of 5 bases from V and 0 bases from J, the junction contained 5 bases not matched to a gene. Germline lookup yields CDR1 SGHTA and CDR2 FQGTGA.

Here the CDR3 reads CASSPLAGQAQHF. The CDR3 DNA reads as TGTGCCAGCTCACCACTTGCGGGGCAGGCCCAGCATTTT. The chain couples TRBV18 to TRBJ1-5, with D possibly matching TRBD1 (5 bases). CDR3 size: 13 residues. Deletions cut 1 base from V and 11 bases from J, with 12 bases between. Germline assignment: CDR1 KGHSH and CDR2 LQKENI.

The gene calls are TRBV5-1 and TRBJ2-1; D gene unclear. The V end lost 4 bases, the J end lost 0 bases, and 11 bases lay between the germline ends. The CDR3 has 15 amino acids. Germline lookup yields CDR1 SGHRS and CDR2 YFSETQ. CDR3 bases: TGCGCCAGCAGCCTCCTCTCCGGCTCCTACAATGAGCAGTTCTTC. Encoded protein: CASSLLSGSYNEQFF.

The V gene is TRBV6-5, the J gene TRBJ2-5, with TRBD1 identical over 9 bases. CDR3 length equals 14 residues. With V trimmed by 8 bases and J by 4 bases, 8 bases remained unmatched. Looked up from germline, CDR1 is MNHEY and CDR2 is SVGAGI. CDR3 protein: CASGQGSTLETQYF. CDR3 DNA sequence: TGTGCCAGCGGACAGGGGAGCACTTTAGAGACCCAGTACTTC.

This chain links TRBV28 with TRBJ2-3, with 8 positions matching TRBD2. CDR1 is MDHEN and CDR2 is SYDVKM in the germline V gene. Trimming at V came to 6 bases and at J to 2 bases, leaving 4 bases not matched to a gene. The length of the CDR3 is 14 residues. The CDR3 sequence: CASSGGGLTDTQYF. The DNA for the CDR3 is TGTGCCAGCAGCGGGGGGGGGCTCACAGATACGCAGTATTTT.

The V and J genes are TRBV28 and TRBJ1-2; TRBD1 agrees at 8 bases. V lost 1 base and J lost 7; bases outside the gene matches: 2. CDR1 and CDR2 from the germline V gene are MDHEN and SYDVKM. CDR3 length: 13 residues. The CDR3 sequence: CASSLSTGVGYTF. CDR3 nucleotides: TGTGCCAGCAGTTTATCGACAGGGGTTGGCTACACCTTC.

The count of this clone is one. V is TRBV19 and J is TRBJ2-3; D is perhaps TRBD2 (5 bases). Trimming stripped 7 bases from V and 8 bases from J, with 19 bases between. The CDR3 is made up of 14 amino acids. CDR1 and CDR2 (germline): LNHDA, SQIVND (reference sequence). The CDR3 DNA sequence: TGTGCCAGTACCCATGGGCTAGCCAGTGGTACGCAGTATTTT. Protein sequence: CASTHGLASGTQYF.

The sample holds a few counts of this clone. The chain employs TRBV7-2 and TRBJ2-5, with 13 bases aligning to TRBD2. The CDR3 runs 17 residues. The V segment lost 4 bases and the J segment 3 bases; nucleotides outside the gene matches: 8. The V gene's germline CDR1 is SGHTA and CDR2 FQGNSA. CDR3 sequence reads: CASSYYRGLAGEETQYF. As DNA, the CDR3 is TGTGCCAGCAGCTATTATCGCGGACTAGCGGGGGAAGAGACCCAGTACTTC.

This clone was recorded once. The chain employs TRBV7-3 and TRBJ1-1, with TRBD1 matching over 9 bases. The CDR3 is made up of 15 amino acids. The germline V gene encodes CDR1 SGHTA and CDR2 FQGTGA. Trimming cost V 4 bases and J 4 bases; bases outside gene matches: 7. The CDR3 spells CASSSRTGVVTEAFF. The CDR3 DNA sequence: TGTGCCAGCAGCTCCCGGACAGGGGTGGTCACTGAAGCTTTCTTT.

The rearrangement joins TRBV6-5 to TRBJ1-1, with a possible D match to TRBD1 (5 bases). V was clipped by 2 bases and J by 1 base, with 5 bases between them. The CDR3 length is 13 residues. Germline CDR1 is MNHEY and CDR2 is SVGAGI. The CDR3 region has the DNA TGTGCCAGCAGTTACGGACAGAACACTGAAGCTTTCTTT. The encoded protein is CASSYGQNTEAFF.

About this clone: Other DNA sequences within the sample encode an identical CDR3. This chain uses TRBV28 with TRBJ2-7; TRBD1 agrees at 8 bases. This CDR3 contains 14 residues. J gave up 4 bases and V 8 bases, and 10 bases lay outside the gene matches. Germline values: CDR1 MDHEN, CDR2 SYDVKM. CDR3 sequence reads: CASSVFQGAYEQYF. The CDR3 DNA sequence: TGTGCCAGCTCGGTCTTTCAGGGGGCTTACGAGCAGTACTTC.

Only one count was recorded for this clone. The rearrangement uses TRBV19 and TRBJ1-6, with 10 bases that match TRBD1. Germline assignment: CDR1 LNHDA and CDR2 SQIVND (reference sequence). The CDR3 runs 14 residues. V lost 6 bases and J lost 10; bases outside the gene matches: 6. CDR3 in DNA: TGTGCCAGTAGCCTGGGACAGGGGAGCTCACCCCTCCACTTT. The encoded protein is CASSLGQGSSPLHF.

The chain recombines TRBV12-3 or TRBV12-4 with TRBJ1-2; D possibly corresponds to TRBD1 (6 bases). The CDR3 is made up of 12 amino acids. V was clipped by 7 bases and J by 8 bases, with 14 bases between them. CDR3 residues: CASTTTGRGYTF. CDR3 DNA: TGTGCCAGCACCACGACAGGCCGGGGCTACACCTTC.

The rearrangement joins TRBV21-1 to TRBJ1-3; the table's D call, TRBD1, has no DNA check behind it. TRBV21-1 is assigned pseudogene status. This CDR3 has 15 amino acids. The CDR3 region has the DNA TGTGCCAGCAGCAAAAAAACAGGGATTGAAAACACCATATATTTT. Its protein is CASSKKTGIENTIYF.

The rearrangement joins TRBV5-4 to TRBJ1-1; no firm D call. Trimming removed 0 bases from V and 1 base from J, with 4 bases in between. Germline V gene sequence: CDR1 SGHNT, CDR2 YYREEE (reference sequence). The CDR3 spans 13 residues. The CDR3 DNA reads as TGTGCCAGCAGCTTGGGGGCGAACACTGAAGCTTTCTTT. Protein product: CASSLGANTEAFF.

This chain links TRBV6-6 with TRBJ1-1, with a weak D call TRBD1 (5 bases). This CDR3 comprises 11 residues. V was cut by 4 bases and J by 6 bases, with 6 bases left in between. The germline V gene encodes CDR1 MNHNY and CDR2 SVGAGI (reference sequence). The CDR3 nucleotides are TGTGCCAGCAGTTTGGGGCCTGAAGCTTTCTTT. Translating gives CASSLGPEAFF.

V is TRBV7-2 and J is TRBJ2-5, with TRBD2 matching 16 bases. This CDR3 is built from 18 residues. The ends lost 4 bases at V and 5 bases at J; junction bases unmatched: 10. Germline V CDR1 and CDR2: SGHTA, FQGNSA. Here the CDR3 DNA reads TGTGCCAGCAGCTCCCGTCCCGGGACTAGCGGGGGGGGCGAGACCCAGTACTTC. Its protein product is CASSSRPGTSGGGETQYF.

Here the CDR3 reads CASSQVLAELQETQYF. The CDR3 bases are TGTGCCAGCAGCCAAGTCCTAGCGGAACTCCAAGAGACCCAGTACTTC. The chain has TRBV4-2 and TRBJ2-5; 7 bases map to TRBD2. Per germline, CDR1 LGHNA and CDR2 YNFKEQ. Trimming removed 1 base from V and 1 base from J; junction bases left unmatched: 6. CDR3 size: 16 residues.

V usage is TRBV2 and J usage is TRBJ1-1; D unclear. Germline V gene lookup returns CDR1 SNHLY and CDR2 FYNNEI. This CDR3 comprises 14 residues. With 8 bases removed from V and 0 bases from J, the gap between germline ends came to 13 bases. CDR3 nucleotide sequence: TGTGCCAGCGTGGAGGGATTCATGAACACTGAAGCTTTCTTT. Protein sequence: CASVEGFMNTEAFF.

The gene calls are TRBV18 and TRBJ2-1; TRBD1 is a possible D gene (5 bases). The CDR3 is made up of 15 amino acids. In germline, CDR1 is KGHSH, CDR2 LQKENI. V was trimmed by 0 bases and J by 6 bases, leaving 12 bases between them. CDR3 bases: TGTGCCAGCTCACCACCGAATTCACAGGTCAATGAGCAGTTCTTC. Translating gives CASSPPNSQVNEQFF. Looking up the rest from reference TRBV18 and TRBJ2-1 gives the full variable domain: NAGVMQNPRHLVRRRGQEARLRCSPMKGHSHVYWYRQLPEEGLKFMVYLQKENIIDESGMPKERFSAEFPKEGPSILRIQQVVRGDSAAYFCASSPPNSQVNEQFFGPGTRLTVL.

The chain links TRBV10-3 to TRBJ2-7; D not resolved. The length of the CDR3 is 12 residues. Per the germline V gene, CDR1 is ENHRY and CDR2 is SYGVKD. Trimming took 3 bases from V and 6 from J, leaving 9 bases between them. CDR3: CAISDLVPEQYF. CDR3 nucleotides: TGTGCCATCAGTGATCTAGTCCCCGAGCAGTACTTC.

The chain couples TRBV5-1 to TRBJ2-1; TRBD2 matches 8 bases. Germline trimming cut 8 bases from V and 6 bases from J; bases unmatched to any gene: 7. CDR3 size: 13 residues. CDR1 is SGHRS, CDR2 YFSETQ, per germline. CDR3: CASSGLVRNEQFF. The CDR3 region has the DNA TGCGCCAGTTCGGGACTAGTCCGCAATGAGCAGTTCTTC.

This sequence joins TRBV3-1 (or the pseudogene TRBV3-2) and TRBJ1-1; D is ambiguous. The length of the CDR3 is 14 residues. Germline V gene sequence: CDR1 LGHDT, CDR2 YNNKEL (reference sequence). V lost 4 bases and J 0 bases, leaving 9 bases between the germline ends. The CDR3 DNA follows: TGTGCCAGCAGCCTCCTTCGGGTGAACACTGAAGCTTTCTTT. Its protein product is CASSLLRVNTEAFF.

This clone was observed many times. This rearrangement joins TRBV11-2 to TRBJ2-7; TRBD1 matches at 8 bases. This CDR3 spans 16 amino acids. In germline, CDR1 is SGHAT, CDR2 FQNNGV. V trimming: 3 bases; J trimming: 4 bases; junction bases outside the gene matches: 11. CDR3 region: CASSFPPTGALYEQYF. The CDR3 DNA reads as TGTGCCAGCAGCTTTCCCCCGACAGGGGCATTGTACGAGCAGTACTTC.

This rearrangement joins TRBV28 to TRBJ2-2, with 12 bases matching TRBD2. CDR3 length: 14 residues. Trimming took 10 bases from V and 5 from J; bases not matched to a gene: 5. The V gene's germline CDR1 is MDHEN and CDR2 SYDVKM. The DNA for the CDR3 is TGTGCCACACTAGCGGGGGGCCTGACCGGGGAGCTGTTTTTT. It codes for CATLAGGLTGELFF.